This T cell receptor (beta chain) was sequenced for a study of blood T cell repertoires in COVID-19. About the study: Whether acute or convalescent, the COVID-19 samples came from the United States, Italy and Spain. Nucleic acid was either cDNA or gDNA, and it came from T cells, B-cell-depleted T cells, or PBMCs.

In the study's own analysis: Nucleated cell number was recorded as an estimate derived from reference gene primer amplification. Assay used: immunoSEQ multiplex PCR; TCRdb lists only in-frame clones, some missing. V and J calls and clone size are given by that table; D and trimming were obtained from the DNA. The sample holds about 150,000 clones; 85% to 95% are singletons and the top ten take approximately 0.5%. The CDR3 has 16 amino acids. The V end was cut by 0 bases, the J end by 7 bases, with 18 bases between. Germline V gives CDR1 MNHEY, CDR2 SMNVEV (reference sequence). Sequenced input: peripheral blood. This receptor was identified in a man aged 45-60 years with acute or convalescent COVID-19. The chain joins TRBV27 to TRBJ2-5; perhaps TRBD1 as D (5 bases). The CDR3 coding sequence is TGTGCCAGCAGTTTATCTATGGCCCACGGTAGGGGGACCCAGTACTTC. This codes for CASSLSMAHGRGTQYF.